This TCR beta chain is from a study of Graves' ophthalmopathy and Graves' hyperthyroidism. Comment on this clonotype: Its specificity is unknown.

Study results and limitations: Most thyroid clonotypes expanded beyond 0.001 frequency were also found in blood. Sensitivity of around 85% and specificity of approximately 76% were achieved when a 13-signature model separated ophthalmopathy from stable hyperthyroidism.

V was shortened by 5 bases and J by 4 bases, with 15 bases between the two germline ends. The length of the CDR3 is 15 residues. From RNA, the CDR3 regions of TCR beta chains were amplified and sequenced. The first round was an RT-PCR with HTBI primers, and the second round was a multiplex PCR. MiXCR, applied by TCRdb to the multiplex PCR reads, yields one record per CDR3 protein. The sample holds 300,000 to 350,000 distinct CDR3 sequences, about a sixth seen once. Sample: peripheral blood. The chain recombines TRBV12-3 or TRBV12-4 with TRBJ1-5; possible D gene TRBD1, 6 bases. The receptor comes from an adult man with Graves' ophthalmopathy. DNA of the CDR3: TGTGCCAGCAGTCCCTACAGGGTTAAAAATCAGCCCCAGCATTTT. Amino acid sequence: CASSPYRVKNQPQHF.